This T cell receptor beta chain was sequenced during a study of OX40 agonist ivuxolimab in advanced cancers. Repertoires were generated with immunoSEQ multiplex PCR, while TCRdb's copy carries only in-frame clones and drops some. The top ten hold around 0.33% of the sample, which has 80,000 to 100,000 clones, approximately 91% seen once. This CDR3 is 14 amino acids long. Germline CDR1 is LNHDA and CDR2 is SQIVND (reference sequence). Trimming took 1 base from V and 5 from J, leaving 9 bases between them. Sample: CD4+ or CD8+ T cells sorted from blood, taken in a trial of the OX40 agonist ivuxolimab. The chain employs TRBV19 and TRBJ1-5; D may be TRBD1 (5 bases). The receptor comes from an adult with an advanced solid tumor such as melanoma, head and neck, liver or kidney cancer. The CDR3 DNA sequence: TGTGCCAGTAGTATAGGGACACTGTATCAGCCCCAGCATTTT. It is translated as CASSIGTLYQPQHF. Filled out from reference TRBV19 and TRBJ1-5, the complete variable domain reads DGGITQSPKYLFRKEGQNVTLSCEQNLNHDAMYWYRQDPGQGLRLIYYSQIVNDFQKGDIAEGYSVSREKKESFPLTVTSAQKNPTAFYLCASSIGTLYQPQHFGDGTRLSIL.